A selection of T cell receptor beta chains follows, all from one sample in a study of blood T cell repertoires in COVID-19. The protocol was immunoSEQ multiplex PCR, while the TCRdb copy is restricted to in-frame clones and leaves out a portion. The sample lists 150,000 to 200,000 clones; about nine tenths were seen once. Sequencing was performed on peripheral blood. Receptors were obtained from a man aged 45-65 years with acute or convalescent COVID-19. CDR3s include the opening cysteine and the closing phenylalanine or tryptophan. A D gene is named only where the DNA matches it firmly. Expanded clones are given a class, and other clones once, few, many or no size at all.

V	J	D	size	CDR3	DNA
TRBV7-8	TRBJ1-2	TRBD1	NA	CASSRGQGALGYTF	TGTGCCAGCAGCCGGGGACAGGGGGCGCTTGGCTACACCTTC
TRBV5-1	TRBJ2-2	TRBD2	once	CASSLALAGAGELFF	TGCGCCAGCAGCTTGGCGCTAGCGGGAGCCGGGGAGCTGTTTTTT
TRBV19	TRBJ1-1	NA	NA	CASSPPGRGDTEAFF	TGTGCCAGTAGTCCGCCGGGACGGGGGGACACTGAAGCTTTCTTT
TRBV11-2	TRBJ1-2	TRBD1	few	CASSLAGTGVGYTF	TGTGCCAGCAGCTTAGCCGGGACAGGGGTTGGCTACACCTTC
TRBV18	TRBJ1-2	NA	NA	CASSQAGVDYGYTF	TGTGCCAGCTCACAGGCAGGGGTTGACTATGGCTACACCTTC
TRBV18	TRBJ1-5	NA	NA	CASSRSGLYQPQHF	TGTGCCAGCTCACGCTCAGGGTTGTATCAGCCCCAGCATTTT
TRBV4-2	TRBJ1-2	NA	NA	CASSQDRPLSSGYTF	TGTGCCAGCAGCCAAGATCGTCCCCTCTCGAGTGGCTACACCTTC
TRBV27	TRBJ1-2	NA	NA	CASSSQGGANGYTF	TGTGCCAGCAGTTCCCAAGGGGGGGCCAATGGCTACACCTTC
TRBV6-5	TRBJ2-5	TRBD2	NA	CASSLGGGGETQYF	TGTGCCAGCAGTCTCGGGGGGGGAGGAGAGACCCAGTACTTC
TRBV6-5	TRBJ2-2	NA	NA	CASGGQNTGELFF	TGTGCCAGCGGGGGACAGAACACCGGGGAGCTGTTTTTT
TRBV10-3	TRBJ1-1	TRBD1	NA	CAISYLQGARTEAFF	TGTGCCATCAGCTACTTACAGGGGGCGCGCACTGAAGCTTTCTTT
TRBV4-2	TRBJ1-4	NA	NA	CASSQDAQGREKLFF	TGTGCCAGCAGCCAAGATGCACAGGGTAGGGAAAAACTGTTTTTT